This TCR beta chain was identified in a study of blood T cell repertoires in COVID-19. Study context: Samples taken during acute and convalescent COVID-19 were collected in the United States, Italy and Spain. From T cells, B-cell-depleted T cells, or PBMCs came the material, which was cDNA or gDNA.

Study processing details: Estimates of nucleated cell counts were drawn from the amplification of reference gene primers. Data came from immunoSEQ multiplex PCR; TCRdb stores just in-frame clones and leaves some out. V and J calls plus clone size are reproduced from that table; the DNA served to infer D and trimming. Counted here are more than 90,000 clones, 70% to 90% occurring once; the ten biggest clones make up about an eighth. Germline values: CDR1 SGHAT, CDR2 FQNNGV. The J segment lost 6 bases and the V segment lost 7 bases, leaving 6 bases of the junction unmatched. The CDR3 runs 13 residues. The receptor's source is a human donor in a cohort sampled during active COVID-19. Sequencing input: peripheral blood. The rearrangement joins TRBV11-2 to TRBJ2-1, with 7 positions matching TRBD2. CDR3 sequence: CASNMGGFNEQFF. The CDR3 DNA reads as TGTGCCAGCAATATGGGAGGGTTCAATGAGCAGTTCTTC.